This T cell receptor (beta chain) comes out of a study of T-cell memory formation after mild COVID-19 (dated by TCRdb to the early 2020s). Turning to the overall study: TCR sequence clusters from the two donors were found to be largely donor specific. Longitudinal TCRalpha and TCRbeta repertoire sequencing tracked T-cell clones expanding and contracting after mild COVID-19 in a couple of donors. The cohort was made up of two young adult volunteers, one female and one male, who were previously healthy. On the study overall, not on this receptor specifically: Balanced CD4/CD8 phenotypes were observed for clones contracting from day 15 to 85, whereas a bias towards CD4+ was observed for a second wave of clones expanding from day 15 to 37. Some responding clones were detected in pre-infection memory, suggesting pre-existing cross-reactive memory T cells joined the SARS-CoV-2 response. The second-wave clones that peaked on day 37 were not confirmed to be SARS-CoV-2 specific. Contracting CD4+ clones appeared mostly in the CM and EM memory subsets, whereas CD8+ clones were enriched in EMRA. Only two mild cases were covered by the study, and larger cohorts that include severe cases with pre-infection samples were considered necessary.

The reads were generated on an Illumina NovaSeq 6000. cDNA libraries for TCRalpha and TCRbeta were prepared by 5'RACE using constant-segment primers, with sample barcodes and unique molecular identifiers added. Trizol reagent was used to extract RNA from every sample. Libraries were amplified in two PCR steps, with a second sample barcode and Illumina TruSeq adapters added in the second step. Sequencing of the libraries was done on an Illumina NovaSeq, producing 2 x 150 bp paired-end reads. The original methods were these. Demultiplexing of reads and collapsing into UMI-guided consensus sequences were performed with migec v1.2.7. With mixcr v2.1.11, UMI consensuses were aligned to TRA and TRB V and J templates and assembled into clonotypes. A clonotype was counted as expanded or contracted only when both edgeR and NoisET called the clonotype significant, with the noise models trained on biological replicates. For edgeR calls, the thresholds were a false discovery rate-adjusted p below 0.01 and a log2 fold-change of 1. As an exploratory analysis of dynamics, max-normalized trajectories of the 1000 most abundant clonotypes were examined by PCA with hierarchical clustering. Each responding clone was given a CD4 or CD8 phenotype based on the CD4+ and CD8+ repertoires, which had been sequenced separately. TCRdb trimmed public reads at Q25 via fastp, called clones via MiXCR and kept in-frame beta chains. CDR3 protein duplicates are merged, each entry listing the most common genes and DNA. Clone size and V and J calls follow TCRdb, not the original study. The sample has 390,000 or so distinct CDR3 sequences on record, approximately 15% of them singletons. The leading ten clones occupy 20% to 25% of the sample.

This clonotype was seen only a few times. Its specific antigen is unknown. No much larger clone is present one base from it, and per-base qualities are unavailable. V loses 2 bases of germline sequence and J loses 3 bases, and the interval between the two ends is 8 bases. The CDR3 covers 14 residues, taking in both the cysteine and the phenylalanine. The CDR3 DNA has 42 bases and is translated from base 1. The germline V gene provides CDR1 MNHEY and CDR2 SVGEGT. Ficoll-Paque density gradient centrifugation was the method used to isolate PBMCs. The origin of this receptor is a young man who had mild COVID-19 (a few samples of this study predate the infection). The sample titles of this study are shuffled in the database, so cell type and time point are left out; the donor was told from shared clones. The chain is assembled from TRBV6-2 or TRBV6-3 and TRBJ2-4, with the D gene possibly TRBD1 or TRBD2, each one fitting 5 bases. The sequenced sample was PBMCs or a T cell subset sorted from them (not recorded which). The CDR3 protein is CASSYGGYKNIQYF. The nucleotide sequence reads as follows: TGTGCCAGCAGTTACGGGGGATACAAAAACATTCAGTACTTC.